One and the same sample provided the 17 T cell receptor beta chains below, sequenced in a study of blood T cell repertoires in COVID-19. TCRdb keeps only in-frame clones here, not all; method: immunoSEQ multiplex PCR. The data hold over 250,000 clones, with roughly nine tenths observed a single time. The sample taken for sequencing was PBMCs or T cells enriched from blood (not recorded which). The receptors come from a man between 60 and 75 years old who had recovered from COVID-19.

The chain couples TRBV2 to TRBJ1-5; a weak D match, TRBD1 (6 bases). The CDR3 spans 14 residues. Deletions cut 8 bases from V and 0 bases from J, with 11 bases between. Germline V lookup: CDR1 SNHLY, CDR2 FYNNEI. CDR3 in amino acids: CASDRDTSNQPQHF. In nucleotides, the CDR3 is TGTGCCAGCGACCGGGACACTAGCAATCAGCCCCAGCATTTT.

This chain joins TRBV25-1 and TRBJ1-1; D is unclear. The germline V and J ends were trimmed by 2 bases and 2 bases, with 9 bases remaining between them. The CDR3 has 14 residues. Germline CDR1 and CDR2: MGHDK and SYGVNS. DNA of the CDR3: TGTGCCAGCAGTGAAACCGGGATAAACACTGAAGCTTTCTTT. It translates to CASSETGINTEAFF.

V and J are TRBV7-6 and TRBJ2-1; no clear D. CDR1 is SGHVS and CDR2 is FNYEAQ in the germline V gene. The V gene lost 2 bases and the J gene lost 1 base, with 12 bases spanning the gap. The CDR3 extends over 16 amino acids. As DNA, the CDR3 is TGTGCCAGCAGCTTACTTAACCCGCGGTCCTACAATGAGCAGTTCTTC. This sequence encodes CASSLLNPRSYNEQFF.

This clone has only one observation. The chain links TRBV30 to TRBJ1-4; D not resolved. The germline V gene has CDR1 GTSNPN and CDR2 SVGIG (reference sequence). This CDR3 spans 15 amino acids. V lost 1 base, J lost 0 bases, and 9 bases lay in between. In DNA, the CDR3 is TGTGCCTGGAGTGCCAACTTTGCAACTAATGAAAAACTGTTTTTT. As protein: CAWSANFATNEKLFF.

V is TRBV30 and J is TRBJ1-2; 9 bases map to TRBD1. This CDR3 is built from 14 residues. Germline CDR1 reads GTSNPN; CDR2 reads SVGIG (reference sequence). J gave up 7 bases and V 0 bases, and 6 bases lay outside the gene matches. The CDR3 loop reads CAWSVPGQGVGYTF. The CDR3 nucleotides read TGTGCCTGGAGTGTTCCGGGACAGGGTGTTGGCTACACCTTC.

The chain joins TRBV6-5 to TRBJ2-7, with D maybe TRBD2 (6 bases). Germline assignment: CDR1 MNHEY and CDR2 SVGAGI. The CDR3 consists of 12 residues. Trimming pared 8 bases from V and 3 bases from J, leaving 11 bases between. The DNA of the CDR3 is TGTGCCAGCTGGGGGGTGAGCTACGAGCAGTACTTC. Residues: CASWGVSYEQYF.

The chain employs TRBV20-1 and TRBJ2-3; D may be TRBD1 (5 bases). Between the trimmed V and J ends, which lost 3 bases and 11 bases, there was a span of 9 bases. From germline, CDR1 is DFQATT and CDR2 SNEGSKA (reference sequence). This CDR3 region has 10 residues. The CDR3 protein is CSARTEKQYF. For the CDR3, the DNA is TGCAGTGCTAGGACAGAAAAGCAGTATTTT.

The chain carries TRBV27 and TRBJ1-1; the match to TRBD1 covers 10 bases. Trimming cost V 3 bases and J 0 bases; bases outside gene matches: 4. Germline CDR1 is MNHEY and CDR2 is SMNVEV (reference sequence). The CDR3 loop spans 16 amino acids. The CDR3 spells CASSFGQGDMNTEAFF. CDR3 sequence (DNA): TGTGCCAGCAGTTTCGGACAGGGGGATATGAACACTGAAGCTTTCTTT.

V is TRBV4-2 and J is TRBJ1-1; no clear D gene. Trimming removed 0 bases from V and 2 bases from J, with 13 bases in between. The CDR3 runs to 16 residues. CDR1 LGHNA and CDR2 YNFKEQ come from the germline V gene. CDR3 nucleotide sequence: TGTGCCAGCAGCCAAGAAAAGACACCCGGCAACACTGAAGCTTTCTTT. This codes for CASSQEKTPGNTEAFF.

The V and J genes are TRBV5-1 and TRBJ1-1, with 7 bases matching TRBD1. In germline, CDR1 is SGHRS, CDR2 YFSETQ. V lost 7 bases and J lost 4; bases outside the gene matches: 13. The CDR3 is 15 residues long. As DNA, the CDR3 is TGCGCCAGCGCCTCAACCCCACAGGGGATCACTGAAGCTTTCTTT. As protein: CASASTPQGITEAFF.

The V and J genes are TRBV10-1 and TRBJ1-3; no clear D gene. The CDR3 runs 13 residues. The V end was cut by 5 bases, the J end by 2 bases, with 7 bases between. Germline lookup yields CDR1 WNHNN and CDR2 SYGVQD (reference sequence). CDR3 in amino acids: CASSTGTGNTIYF. The CDR3 bases are TGCGCCAGCAGTACGGGGACTGGAAACACCATATATTTT.

The rearrangement uses TRBV19 and TRBJ2-1; TRBD2 agrees at 7 bases. V lost 7 bases, J lost 1 base, and 7 bases stayed unmatched. Germline assignment: CDR1 LNHDA and CDR2 SQIVND (reference sequence). This CDR3 has 15 amino acids. Here the CDR3 DNA reads TGTGCCAGTACCGAAGCGGGACCATCCTACAATGAGCAGTTCTTC. Translating gives CASTEAGPSYNEQFF.

The J gene is TRBJ2-5, the V gene TRBV3-1 (or the pseudogene TRBV3-2); weak D call: TRBD2 (6 bases). Per the germline V gene, CDR1 is LGHDT and CDR2 is YNNKEL (reference sequence). The CDR3 covers 16 residues. The V gene lost 0 bases and the J gene lost 5 bases, with 16 bases spanning the gap. The CDR3 DNA follows: TGTGCCAGCAGCCAAGAGAGGTCGGGGGTTGGGGAGACCCAGTACTTC. Its protein product is CASSQERSGVGETQYF.

This clone was seen a single time. The V call is TRBV10-3, the J call TRBJ1-5; possibly TRBD1 for D (6 bases). V was clipped by 6 bases and J by 6 bases, with 12 bases between them. Germline CDR1 and CDR2: ENHRY and SYGVKD. The CDR3 is made up of 13 amino acids. CDR3 nucleotide sequence: TGTGCCATCAGGGAGGGGGGGGCTCAGCCCCAGCATTTT. It encodes CAIREGGAQPQHF.

The V gene is TRBV3-1 (or the pseudogene TRBV3-2), the J gene TRBJ2-1, with a possible D match to TRBD2 (5 bases). The CDR3 contains 16 residues. Trimming shortened V by 4 bases and J by 2 bases, and 15 bases separated the two germline ends. Germline-derived CDR1 and CDR2 are LGHDT and YNNKEL (reference sequence). The CDR3 DNA reads as TGTGCCAGCAGCCTCTCCTCTGCGGGTACCTACAATGAGCAGTTCTTC. Translation: CASSLSSAGTYNEQFF.

The CDR3 nucleotides are TGCAGTGCGCATCTAATGGTAGCCCAGTACTTC. Translated, it gives CSAHLMVAQYF. V gene TRBV20-1 combines with J gene TRBJ2-5; D not resolved. Germline values: CDR1 DFQATT, CDR2 SNEGSKA (reference sequence). The germline V and J ends were trimmed by 6 bases and 9 bases, with 14 bases remaining between them. There are 11 residues in the CDR3.

The chain joins TRBV5-8 to TRBJ2-7; D possibly corresponds to TRBD2 (5 bases). The CDR3 is 13 residues long. Trimming cost V 0 bases and J 2 bases, with 6 bases left between them. Germline V gene lookup returns CDR1 SGHTS and CDR2 YDEGEE. For the CDR3, the DNA is TGTGCCAGCAGCTTGGGGACTCCCTACGAGCAGTACTTC. Translating it yields CASSLGTPYEQYF.